These 30 T cell receptor beta chains came from one sample sequenced in a study of shared clonotypes between healthy human individuals. Sequencing was performed with immunoSEQ multiplex PCR; in TCRdb, only in-frame clones are kept and a portion is missing. This sample has over 850,000 clones; approximately 80% occur once, and the top ten carry roughly 0.65%. Sequenced: memory CD4+ T cells from PBMCs. Sample subset: CD45RA-negative fraction. The receptors were gathered from a man aged 18 to 30 in good health. Some clones in this sample may be carry-over from other donors' samples.

The chain has TRBV18 and TRBJ1-1; D is unresolved. The germline V gene encodes CDR1 KGHSH and CDR2 LQKENI. V lost 4 bases and J 5 bases, leaving 14 bases between the germline ends. This CDR3 is 14 amino acids long. CDR3 loop: CASSLYTRGTEAFF. The CDR3 DNA sequence: TGTGCCAGCTCACTTTACACTAGAGGGACTGAAGCTTTCTTT.

The genes are TRBV2 and TRBJ2-1, with D perhaps matching TRBD1 (8 bases). CDR1 is SNHLY, CDR2 FYNNEI, per germline. The CDR3 contains 13 residues. Trimming left V 10 bases short and J 8 bases short, with 18 bases between. The CDR3 bases are TGTGCCACCGGCCGACAGGGGAGGGATGAGCAGTTCTTC. Protein sequence: CATGRQGRDEQFF.

This clone was found a few times. The J gene is TRBJ2-1, the V gene TRBV28, with TRBD2 matching 8 bases. The CDR3 is 13 residues long. CDR1 and CDR2 (germline): MDHEN, SYDVKM. Trimming took 5 bases from V and 9 from J; bases not matched to a gene: 6. The CDR3 DNA reads as TGTGCCAGCAGTAGCCGACTAGCGAGTGAGCAGTTCTTC. Translated: CASSSRLASEQFF.

The V and J genes are TRBV6-6 and TRBJ1-1, with D hard to call. From germline, CDR1 is MNHNY and CDR2 SVGAGI (reference sequence). CDR3 length: 16 amino acids. V lost 2 bases, J lost 0 bases, and 13 bases lay in between. CDR3 residues: CASSYQPLGMNTEAFF. In DNA form, the CDR3 reads TGTGCCAGCAGTTACCAACCCTTGGGGATGAACACTGAAGCTTTCTTT.

The chain employs TRBV9 and TRBJ1-2; 9 bases match TRBD1. Germline V gene data show CDR1 as SGDLS and CDR2 as YYNGEE. The junction had 5 bases not matched to a gene; V was cut back by 5 bases and J by 6 bases. This CDR3 is built from 13 residues. In DNA, the CDR3 is TGTGCCAGCAGGCAGACAGGGGGGAATGGCTACACCTTC. Translation: CASRQTGGNGYTF. Full variable domain (remainder filled in from reference TRBV9 and TRBJ1-2): DSGVTQTPKHLITATGQRVTLRCSPRSGDLSVYWYQQSLDQGLQFLIQYYNGEERAKGNILERFSAQQFPDLHSELNLSSLELGDSALYFCASRQTGGNGYTFGSGTRLTVV.

This chain joins TRBV6-6 and TRBJ1-1; D remains ambiguous. V lost 7 bases to trimming and J lost 5 bases, with 11 bases between them. CDR3 length: 12 residues. The germline CDR1 and CDR2 sequences are MNHNY and SVGAGI (reference sequence). The CDR3 loop is CASNPRGTEAFF. Written as DNA, the CDR3 is TGTGCCAGCAACCCGCGGGGTACTGAAGCTTTCTTT.

This sequence joins TRBV7-3 and TRBJ2-7; unclear D gene. V lost 2 bases and J lost 0, with 11 bases in between. The germline V gene has CDR1 SGHTA and CDR2 FQGTGA. The CDR3 is 15 residues long. In DNA, the CDR3 is TGTGCCAGCAGCTTATTAGGGAAGGACTCCTACGAGCAGTACTTC. Its translation is CASSLLGKDSYEQYF.

J is TRBJ1-1 and V is TRBV7-3; D possibly corresponds to TRBD1 (6 bases). Germline V gives CDR1 SGHTA, CDR2 FQGTGA. The length of the CDR3 is 13 residues. Trimming took off 5 bases at V and 7 bases at J, with 14 bases between the two ends. DNA of the CDR3: TGTGCCAGCAGCCCCAGCCCCAGGGGTGAAGCTTTCTTT. Translation gives CASSPSPRGEAFF.

In DNA, the CDR3 is TGTGCCAGCTCACCCTCGACAGGGGGCGAAACTGAAGCTTTCTTT. Protein: CASSPSTGGETEAFF. V gene TRBV18 combines with J gene TRBJ1-1; TRBD1 aligns across 10 bases. The CDR3 has 15 residues. Germline lookup yields CDR1 KGHSH and CDR2 LQKENI. V was pared by 3 bases and J by 5 bases, with 6 bases of the junction left unmatched.

V is TRBV10-3 and J is TRBJ2-7; weak D call: TRBD1 (5 bases). The CDR3 contains 14 residues. Germline CDR1 ENHRY, CDR2 SYGVKD. Trimming shortened V by 8 bases and J by 5 bases, and 19 bases separated the two germline ends. CDR3 nucleotides: TGTGCCATCGTTAAGGGCCAGGGCAACGACGAGCAGTACTTC. It encodes CAIVKGQGNDEQYF.

Concerning this clone itself: Additional DNA sequences in this sample encode the identical CDR3. This chain uses TRBV7-3 with TRBJ2-1, with 7 bases fitting TRBD1. CDR1 SGHTA and CDR2 FQGTGA come from the germline V gene. V trimming: 0 bases; J trimming: 3 bases; junction bases outside the gene matches: 2. The CDR3 is made up of 15 amino acids. The CDR3 nucleotides read TGTGCCAGCAGCTTAACCCGGGACAGCTACAATGAGCAGTTCTTC. Translating gives CASSLTRDSYNEQFF.

The rearrangement joins TRBV5-4 to TRBJ1-2; TRBD1 agrees at 9 bases. Germline V gives CDR1 SGHNT, CDR2 YYREEE (reference sequence). This CDR3 contains 13 residues. V gave up 4 bases and J gave up 7 bases; unmatched junction bases: 5. CDR3 nucleotides: TGTGCCAGCAGCACACAGGGGGCGAGTGGCTACACCTTC. Translating it yields CASSTQGASGYTF. Complete variable domain (other parts from reference TRBV5-4 and TRBJ1-2): ETGVTQSPTHLIKTRGQQVTLRCSSQSGHNTVSWYQQALGQGPQFIFQYYREEENGRGNFPPRFSGLQFPNYSSELNVNALELDDSALYLCASSTQGASGYTFGSGTRLTVV.

The chain couples TRBV13 to TRBJ1-1; D is undetermined. V was cut by 7 bases and J by 6 bases, with 15 bases left in between. From germline, CDR1 is PRHDT and CDR2 FYEKMQ (reference sequence). The CDR3 consists of 13 residues. For the CDR3, the DNA is TGTGCCAGCACCTCCGGCGGTAAGGCTGAAGCTTTCTTT. It codes for CASTSGGKAEAFF.

The chain combines TRBV28 with TRBJ1-2; D unclear. CDR1 and CDR2 (germline): MDHEN, SYDVKM. This CDR3 spans 13 amino acids. V lost 7 bases and J lost 4, with 13 bases in between. The CDR3 DNA reads TGTGCCAGCACCGAGCAAGCCCTCTATGGCTACACCTTC. It specifies CASTEQALYGYTF.

The chain combines TRBV6-1 with TRBJ2-7; D unresolved. The germline V and J ends were trimmed by 4 bases and 3 bases, with 13 bases remaining between them. The length of the CDR3 is 14 residues. Germline lookup yields CDR1 MNHNS and CDR2 SASEGT. This CDR3 reads CASSAENGGYEQYF. DNA for the CDR3: TGTGCCAGCAGTGCCGAGAACGGCGGCTACGAGCAGTACTTC.

This chain connects TRBV28 to TRBJ1-1; D unresolved. The CDR3 totals 18 residues. The germline CDR1 and CDR2 sequences are MDHEN and SYDVKM. Trimming stripped 4 bases from V and 3 bases from J, with 24 bases between. The CDR3 DNA sequence: TGTGCCAGCAGTTCACATCGCGGAATCAGCAATATATACACTGAAGCTTTCTTT. This encodes CASSSHRGISNIYTEAFF. Combining the CDR3 with reference TRBV28 and TRBJ1-1 gives the whole variable domain DVKVTQSSRYLVKRTGEKVFLECVQDMDHENMFWYRQDPGLGLRLIYFSYDVKMKEKGDIPEGYSVSREKKERFSLILESASTNQTSMYLCASSSHRGISNIYTEAFFGQGTRLTVV.

This sequence joins TRBV5-1 and TRBJ2-1; 11 bases align to TRBD2. V was clipped by 3 bases and J by 4 bases; unmatched bases: 6. The length of the CDR3 is 16 residues. Germline loops: CDR1 SGHRS, CDR2 YFSETQ. The CDR3 DNA follows: TGCGCCAGCAGCTCATCTAGCGGGAGGACGTACAATGAGCAGTTCTTC. Protein product: CASSSSSGRTYNEQFF.

The chain carries TRBV7-9 and TRBJ1-1; 7 nucleotides line up with TRBD1. Trimming took 1 base from V and 10 from J; bases not matched to a gene: 3. The CDR3 runs 12 residues. CDR1 and CDR2 (germline): SEHNR, FQNEAQ (reference sequence). The CDR3 loop reads CASSLEQGRAFF. CDR3 nucleotides: TGTGCCAGCAGCTTAGAACAGGGGCGAGCTTTCTTT.

The rearrangement links TRBV28 to TRBJ2-1; no definite D call. Germline-derived CDR1 and CDR2 are MDHEN and SYDVKM. Trimming removed 7 bases at V and 7 bases at J, with 17 bases between. CDR3 size: 14 residues. The CDR3 reads CASIMGFLRNEQFF. CDR3 bases: TGTGCCAGCATAATGGGTTTCCTAAGGAATGAGCAGTTCTTC. Full variable domain (remainder filled in from reference TRBV28 and TRBJ2-1): DVKVTQSSRYLVKRTGEKVFLECVQDMDHENMFWYRQDPGLGLRLIYFSYDVKMKEKGDIPEGYSVSREKKERFSLILESASTNQTSMYLCASIMGFLRNEQFFGPGTRLTVL.

In regard to this clone: This sample also contains other DNA sequences that code for the same CDR3. The rearrangement joins TRBV5-1 to TRBJ2-2; D unclear. Trimming pared 0 bases from V and 5 bases from J, leaving 8 bases between. CDR3 size: 14 residues. Germline V CDR1 and CDR2: SGHRS, YFSETQ. CDR3 nucleotides: TGCGCCAGCAGCTTGGGAGTGGGAACCGGGGAGCTGTTTTTT. Translating it yields CASSLGVGTGELFF.

V and J are TRBV10-3 and TRBJ2-6, with a weak D call TRBD1 (5 bases). This CDR3 region has 17 residues. In germline, CDR1 is ENHRY, CDR2 SYGVKD. Deletions cut 10 bases from V and 2 bases from J, with 21 bases between. This CDR3 is CATNRSPEGAGANVLTF. The CDR3 DNA sequence: TGTGCCACAAACAGGTCCCCCGAAGGGGCTGGGGCCAACGTCCTGACTTTC.

The sample holds a few counts of this clone. This sequence joins TRBV9 and TRBJ2-7, with D possibly TRBD2 on 5 matching bases. Looked up from germline, CDR1 is SGDLS and CDR2 is YYNGEE. CDR3 size: 14 residues. With 4 bases removed from V and 0 bases from J, the gap between germline ends came to 11 bases. The CDR3 is CASSPSGLSYEQYF. In DNA form, the CDR3 reads TGTGCCAGCAGCCCCAGCGGACTCTCCTACGAGCAGTACTTC.

This clone was observed a single time. The chain uses TRBV7-3 and TRBJ2-3; no clear D gene. This CDR3 is 13 amino acids long. The V end lost 2 bases, the J end lost 1 base, and 4 bases lay between the germline ends. Germline-derived CDR1 and CDR2 are SGHTA and FQGTGA. This CDR3 reads CASSLERTDTQYF. CDR3 DNA: TGTGCCAGCAGCTTAGAACGCACAGATACGCAGTATTTT. Complete variable domain (other parts from reference TRBV7-3 and TRBJ2-3): GAGVSQTPSNKVTEKGKYVELRCDPISGHTALYWYRQSLGQGPEFLIYFQGTGAADDSGLPNDRFFAVRPEGSVSTLKIQRTERGDSAVYLCASSLERTDTQYFGPGTRLTVL.

The chain combines TRBV30 with TRBJ2-7, with D tentatively TRBD1 (6 bases). The CDR3 has 13 residues. Germline lookup yields CDR1 GTSNPN and CDR2 SVGIG (reference sequence). Trimming shortened V by 7 bases and J by 2 bases, and 15 bases separated the two germline ends. CDR3 residues: CASSGDRPYEQYF. In nucleotides, the CDR3 is TGTGCCTCAAGCGGTGACAGGCCCTACGAGCAGTACTTC.

The table lists this clone with a count of one. The V and J genes are TRBV9 and TRBJ1-5; D is perhaps TRBD1 (6 bases). Trimming cost V 0 bases and J 3 bases, with 10 bases left between them. This CDR3 is built from 15 residues. Germline CDR1 is SGDLS and CDR2 is YYNGEE. The CDR3 loop reads CASSVGWDTNQPQHF. CDR3 sequence (DNA): TGTGCCAGCAGCGTAGGTTGGGACACCAATCAGCCCCAGCATTTT.

Notes on this clone: One end of the junction varies from germline; a read error may be responsible. The rearrangement joins TRBV29-1 to TRBJ1-1; D gene uncertain. Germline CDR1 is SQVTM and CDR2 is ANQGSEA. This CDR3 region has 14 residues. The CDR3 DNA is TGCAGCATTGAAGCCGGTTATTTGAACACTGAAGCTTTCTTT. It encodes CSIEAGYLNTEAFF. Using reference TRBV29-1 and TRBJ1-1 for the parts outside the CDR3, the full variable domain is SAVISQKPSRDICQRGTSLTIQCQVDSQVTMMFWYRQQPGQSLTLIATANQGSEATYESGFVIDKFPISRPNLTFSTLTVSNMSPEDSSIYLCSIEAGYLNTEAFFGQGTRLTVV.

This clone is a singleton in its sample. The rearrangement joins TRBV5-1 to TRBJ2-2; D is unresolved. V lost 9 bases to trimming and J lost 3 bases, with 12 bases between them. The CDR3 is 13 amino acids. Germline V gene sequence: CDR1 SGHRS, CDR2 YFSETQ. CDR3 residues: CATEKKDTGELFF. CDR3 nucleotide sequence: TGCGCCACCGAGAAAAAGGACACCGGGGAGCTGTTTTTT.

The chain links TRBV6-4 to TRBJ2-3; D gene unclear. Germline V gene sequence: CDR1 MRHNA, CDR2 SNTAGT. CDR3 length: 13 amino acids. V was shortened by 6 bases and J by 6 bases, with 13 bases between the two germline ends. The chain's CDR3 is CASSPSRLDTQYF. DNA for the CDR3: TGTGCCAGCAGCCCAAGTAGGCTTGATACGCAGTATTTT.

The V and J genes are TRBV6-1 and TRBJ1-2, with no clear D. The CDR3 is 13 residues long. V lost 5 bases and J 4 bases, leaving 11 bases between the germline ends. Germline V gives CDR1 MNHNS, CDR2 SASEGT. CDR3 coding DNA: TGTGCCAGCAGTAGGGCTACAAGCTATGGCTACACCTTC. Translating gives CASSRATSYGYTF.

This clone showed up just a few times. This CDR3 is CASSRSTGLETQYF. The CDR3 nucleotides read TGCGCCAGCAGCCGATCAACAGGGCTGGAGACCCAGTACTTC. This rearrangement joins TRBV5-1 to TRBJ2-5; the D gene is possibly TRBD1 (6 bases). CDR1 is SGHRS, CDR2 YFSETQ, per germline. This CDR3 region has 14 residues. V dropped 4 bases and J dropped 5 bases, with 15 bases sitting between them.